The clone carrying this T cell receptor beta chain was observed a handful of times. As yet, its antigen is unknown. This sample's TCRbeta library carried unique molecular identifier barcodes. Each CDR3 protein is one row after TCRdb ran MiXCR on the PCR reads. The sample includes 180,000 or so distinct CDR3 sequences, approximately 6.8% seen only once; the top ten take roughly 4.5%. The germline V gene has CDR1 SGHKS and CDR2 YYEKEE (reference sequence). CDR3 length: 16 amino acids. The germline V and J ends were trimmed by 1 base and 10 bases, with 21 bases remaining between them. This sample is drawn from a study of T-cell reconstitution after alpha-beta-depleted transplantation in children. Study conclusions and caveats: Approximately two months post-transplant, alpha-beta T cells reportedly originated from several hundred expanded graft clones. High day-60 TCRbeta diversity in some patients came from surviving recipient T cells and thymic progenitors.

Material: PBMCs, obtained before TCRalphabeta/CD19-depleted stem cell transplant. The chain joins TRBV5-5 to TRBJ1-5; D is perhaps TRBD1 (5 bases). The receptor's source is a girl under three years old with combined immunodeficiency, due to receive a stem cell transplant. The CDR3 DNA sequence: TGTGCCAGCAGCTTGCGCCGGGACGGAGAAATCATACCCCAGCATTTT. It specifies CASSLRRDGEIIPQHF.